Listed below are T cell receptor beta chains from one sample, sequenced in a study of blood T cell repertoires in COVID-19. Only in-frame clones appear in the TCRdb table, and some are missing; sequencing was by immunoSEQ multiplex PCR. The table has some 90,000 clones, over 80% seen once. Sequenced sample: peripheral blood. These receptor sequences come from a human donor in a cohort sampled during active COVID-19. The CDR3 runs from the conserved cysteine through the conserved F or W. A D gene is named only where the DNA matches it firmly. A clone size is listed for some rows: how often the clone was seen (once, few, many), or a class if it is expanded.

CDR3 DNA: TGTGCCAGCAGCCTCCGGGGGGGTAGCAATCAGCCCCAGCATTTT
CDR3 protein: CASSLRGGSNQPQHF
clone size: .
J gene: TRBJ1-5
V gene: TRBV11-2
D gene: .

CDR3 DNA: TGTGCCATCAGTGTACAGGGGGCGAACACTGAAGCTTTCTTT
CDR3 protein: CAISVQGANTEAFF
clone size: .
J gene: TRBJ1-1
V gene: TRBV10-3
D gene: TRBD1

CDR3 DNA: TGCAGCGTTGAGGGGATTAGGGACAGGACCTACGAGCAGTACTTC
CDR3 protein: CSVEGIRDRTYEQYF
clone size: .
J gene: TRBJ2-7
V gene: TRBV29-1
D gene: TRBD1

CDR3 DNA: TGTGCCAGCAGCGTAGGGTCAGCCGTCGGGTATGGCTACACCTTC
CDR3 protein: CASSVGSAVGYGYTF
clone size: .
J gene: TRBJ1-2
V gene: TRBV9
D gene: .

CDR3 DNA: TGTGCCAGCACCCTCGGGACAGGGAACACCGGGGAGCTGTTTTTT
CDR3 protein: CASTLGTGNTGELFF
clone size: few
J gene: TRBJ2-2
V gene: TRBV2
D gene: TRBD1

CDR3 DNA: TGCAGCGTAGGGGGGGAGCGGGGACGAGAGACCCAGTACTTC
CDR3 protein: CSVGGERGRETQYF
clone size: .
J gene: TRBJ2-5
V gene: TRBV29-1
D gene: .

CDR3 DNA: TGTGCCAGCAGCTCAACCGGGACAGTGAACACTGAAGCTTTCTTT
CDR3 protein: CASSSTGTVNTEAFF
clone size: .
J gene: TRBJ1-1
V gene: TRBV7-2
D gene: TRBD1

CDR3 DNA: TGTGCCAGCAGCTTTTCCGACAGTTCTCCAGCTTTCTTT
CDR3 protein: CASSFSDSSPAFF
clone size: .
J gene: TRBJ1-1
V gene: TRBV7-2
D gene: .

CDR3 DNA: TGTGCCAGCAGCTCCGCCTTCGAGGGTGAAAAACTGTTTTTT
CDR3 protein: CASSSAFEGEKLFF
clone size: .
J gene: TRBJ1-4
V gene: TRBV11-2
D gene: .

CDR3 DNA: TGTGCCAGCAGTCGAGAGGGACGCGGAGGGACCGGGGAGCTGTTTTTT
CDR3 protein: CASSREGRGGTGELFF
clone size: .
J gene: TRBJ2-2
V gene: TRBV27
D gene: .

CDR3 DNA: TGTGCCAGCAGCCATACGGGGGGTGAAGCTTTCTTT
CDR3 protein: CASSHTGGEAFF
clone size: .
J gene: TRBJ1-1
V gene: TRBV7-8
D gene: .

CDR3 DNA: TGTGCCAGCAGCTCCAGGGGGACTAGCGGGATGGGTATAGATACGCAGTATTTT
CDR3 protein: CASSSRGTSGMGIDTQYF
clone size: .
J gene: TRBJ2-3
V gene: TRBV7-3
D gene: TRBD2

CDR3 DNA: TGTGCCAGCAGCTTATTGGGGGGGCAAGAGACCCAGTACTTC
CDR3 protein: CASSLLGGQETQYF
clone size: .
J gene: TRBJ2-5
V gene: TRBV7-3
D gene: TRBD2

CDR3 DNA: TGCGCCAGCAGCCAAGATCCGGGGCAGGGGAACACAGATACGCAGTATTTT
CDR3 protein: CASSQDPGQGNTDTQYF
clone size: few
J gene: TRBJ2-3
V gene: TRBV4-3
D gene: .

CDR3 DNA: TGCAGCGTTGAAACCAGGGCGCACTATGGCTACACCTTC
CDR3 protein: CSVETRAHYGYTF
clone size: .
J gene: TRBJ1-2
V gene: TRBV29-1
D gene: .

CDR3 DNA: TGTGCCACCCACCGGGCTAGCACCTCTAGCACAGATACGCAGTATTTT
CDR3 protein: CATHRASTSSTDTQYF
clone size: few
J gene: TRBJ2-3
V gene: TRBV11-2
D gene: .

CDR3 DNA: TGTGCCAGCAGTGATGACAGGGCCCACGAGCAGTACTTC
CDR3 protein: CASSDDRAHEQYF
clone size: .
J gene: TRBJ2-7
V gene: TRBV2
D gene: TRBD1

CDR3 DNA: TGTGCCAGCGGCTCCCTGGCAGGGGGGCATGGGGCCAAAAACATTCAGTACTTC
CDR3 protein: CASGSLAGGHGAKNIQYF
clone size: .
J gene: TRBJ2-4
V gene: TRBV7-9
D gene: .

CDR3 DNA: TGTGCCATCAGTGAGGGTTATAGGTTTCGTGAATCTCGTACAGCCCAGCATTTT
CDR3 protein: CAISEGYRFRESRTAQHF
clone size: .
J gene: TRBJ1-5
V gene: TRBV10-3
D gene: .

CDR3 DNA: TGTGCCAGCAGCTCACATAGCACAGATACGCAGTATTTT
CDR3 protein: CASSSHSTDTQYF
clone size: .
J gene: TRBJ2-3
V gene: TRBV27
D gene: .

CDR3 DNA: TGTGCCAGCAGCTTAACGGGCCTCAGGAACACTGAAGCTTTCTTT
CDR3 protein: CASSLTGLRNTEAFF
clone size: .
J gene: TRBJ1-1
V gene: TRBV7-3
D gene: .

CDR3 DNA: TGTGCCAGCAGCTTAAGTGGAGGGATTGAAGAGACCCAGTACTTC
CDR3 protein: CASSLSGGIEETQYF
clone size: .
J gene: TRBJ2-5
V gene: TRBV7-3
D gene: .

CDR3 DNA: TGCGCCAGCAGCCAAGAGGGTAGCCGAGACAATGAGCAGTTCTTC
CDR3 protein: CASSQEGSRDNEQFF
clone size: .
J gene: TRBJ2-1
V gene: TRBV4-1
D gene: .

CDR3 DNA: TGTGCCAGCAGTTATGGGCCCACAGATACGCAGTATTTT
CDR3 protein: CASSYGPTDTQYF
clone size: .
J gene: TRBJ2-3
V gene: TRBV6-2/TRBV6-3
D gene: .

CDR3 DNA: TGTGCCAGCAGCTTAGGGACTGCGCGGAACACCGGGGAGCTGTTTTTT
CDR3 protein: CASSLGTARNTGELFF
clone size: .
J gene: TRBJ2-2
V gene: TRBV7-8
D gene: .

CDR3 DNA: TGTGCCAGCAGCTTTAGCGGGAGGTTTGGGGAGCAGTACTTC
CDR3 protein: CASSFSGRFGEQYF
clone size: .
J gene: TRBJ2-7
V gene: TRBV7-2
D gene: TRBD2

CDR3 DNA: TGTGCCAGCAGTGTGCAGGGGAACTACTACGAGCAGTACTTC
CDR3 protein: CASSVQGNYYEQYF
clone size: .
J gene: TRBJ2-7
V gene: TRBV2
D gene: .

CDR3 DNA: TGCAGCGTTGGCACGGGGAATAATTCACCCCTCCACTTT
CDR3 protein: CSVGTGNNSPLHF
clone size: .
J gene: TRBJ1-6
V gene: TRBV29-1
D gene: .

CDR3 DNA: TGTGCTACCGGTGGGGCAGGGGGCCTGATCGGGGAGCTGTTTTTT
CDR3 protein: CATGGAGGLIGELFF
clone size: few
J gene: TRBJ2-2
V gene: TRBV5-6
D gene: TRBD1

CDR3 DNA: TGCGCCAGCAGCACCCCTGGACAGGGCACTGAAGCTTTCTTT
CDR3 protein: CASSTPGQGTEAFF
clone size: .
J gene: TRBJ1-1
V gene: TRBV5-1
D gene: TRBD1

CDR3 DNA: TGCGCCAGCAGCTTTCAGGGGGGCTACGAGCAGTACTTC
CDR3 protein: CASSFQGGYEQYF
clone size: once
J gene: TRBJ2-7
V gene: TRBV5-1
D gene: .

CDR3 DNA: TGTGCCAGCAGCTTAGTATTAGTAGCTGAAGCTTTCTTT
CDR3 protein: CASSLVLVAEAFF
clone size: .
J gene: TRBJ1-1
V gene: TRBV7-2
D gene: .

CDR3 DNA: TGTGCCAGCAGCTCCCGGGAGCGGTACAATCAGCCCCAGCATTTT
CDR3 protein: CASSSRERYNQPQHF
clone size: few
J gene: TRBJ1-5
V gene: TRBV13
D gene: .

CDR3 DNA: TGTGCCAGCTCACCAGGGACTAGGGTCTACGAGCAGTACTTC
CDR3 protein: CASSPGTRVYEQYF
clone size: .
J gene: TRBJ2-7
V gene: TRBV18
D gene: TRBD2

CDR3 DNA: TGTGCCAGCAGCCAAGGGAGGGAGCCACCATTCGCCAAAAACATTCAGTACTTC
CDR3 protein: CASSQGREPPFAKNIQYF
clone size: .
J gene: TRBJ2-4
V gene: TRBV5-5
D gene: TRBD2